Listed below are T cell receptor beta chains from one sample, sequenced in a study of technical replicates of blood from a handful of donors. Produced via immunoSEQ multiplex PCR; TCRdb's table is partial and in-frame only. This table holds 87,000 or so clones, approximately 95% found once. The sequenced sample was T cells isolated from PBMCs. These receptor sequences come from a human donor in good health. CDR3s include the opening cysteine and the closing phenylalanine or tryptophan. A D gene is named only where the DNA matches it firmly. Size tells how often a clone was seen (once, few, many) or the class of an expanded clone, and some rows leave it out.

D: NA; size: NA; V: TRBV11-3; J: TRBJ2-7; DNA: TGTGCCAGCAGCCAAGGGAGCTACGAGCAGTACTTC; CDR3: CASSQGSYEQYF
D: NA; size: NA; V: TRBV7-3; J: TRBJ2-1; DNA: TGTGCCAGCAGCTCAGGGCCGAAGGGCCTATTCTTC; CDR3: CASSSGPKGLFF
D: NA; size: NA; V: TRBV28; J: TRBJ1-4; DNA: TGTGCCAGCAGTTTGACAGGCTGGGATGAAAAACTGTTTTTT; CDR3: CASSLTGWDEKLFF
D: TRBD2; size: NA; V: TRBV5-6; J: TRBJ2-5; DNA: TGTGCCAGCAGCTTGGGACTAGCGGGAGAGACCCAGTACTTC; CDR3: CASSLGLAGETQYF
D: NA; size: NA; V: TRBV19; J: TRBJ2-1; DNA: TGTGCCAGTAGCCCCACTAGGGCTTCCTACAATGAGCAGTTCTTC; CDR3: CASSPTRASYNEQFF
D: NA; size: NA; V: TRBV4-2; J: TRBJ2-7; DNA: TGTGCCAGCAGCCAACTCGCCAGGGACGAGCAGTACTTC; CDR3: CASSQLARDEQYF
D: NA; size: NA; V: TRBV7-3; J: TRBJ2-1; DNA: TGTGCCAGCAGCTTAGGGGGGAGCGGCAATGAGCAGTTCTTC; CDR3: CASSLGGSGNEQFF
D: NA; size: NA; V: TRBV19; J: TRBJ1-2; DNA: TGTGCCAGTAGTATAGATAGGACATCCTATGGCTACACCTTC; CDR3: CASSIDRTSYGYTF
D: TRBD1; size: few; V: TRBV2; J: TRBJ1-4; DNA: TGTGCCAGCAGTGGAGGACAGGAGAATAATGAAAAACTGTTTTTT; CDR3: CASSGGQENNEKLFF
D: NA; size: NA; V: TRBV6-1; J: TRBJ1-1; DNA: TGTGCCAGCAGTGTTCGCAGGGGAGCAACTGAAGCTTTCTTT; CDR3: CASSVRRGATEAFF
D: TRBD1; size: NA; V: TRBV9; J: TRBJ1-2; DNA: TGTGCCAGCAGCGTTCGGGACAGCTATGGCTACACCTTC; CDR3: CASSVRDSYGYTF
D: TRBD1; size: NA; V: TRBV5-6; J: TRBJ2-1; DNA: TGTGCCAGCAGCGTCCGGGACAGTACCTACAATGAGCAGTTCTTC; CDR3: CASSVRDSTYNEQFF
D: NA; size: once; V: TRBV5-4; J: TRBJ2-3; DNA: TGTGCCAGCAGCCGAGGTGAGGGTACGCAGTATTTT; CDR3: CASSRGEGTQYF
D: TRBD1; size: NA; V: TRBV10-3; J: TRBJ2-2; DNA: TGTGCCATCAGTGAAAGACAGGGGGGTAACGGGGAGCTGTTTTTT; CDR3: CAISERQGGNGELFF
D: TRBD1; size: NA; V: TRBV19; J: TRBJ1-5; DNA: TGTGCCAGTAGTGTAACAGGGGGTAACCAGCCCCAGCATTTT; CDR3: CASSVTGGNQPQHF
D: NA; size: NA; V: TRBV19; J: TRBJ2-1; DNA: TGTGCCAGTAACGGAGCCTACAATGAGCAGTTCTTC; CDR3: CASNGAYNEQFF
D: TRBD2; size: NA; V: TRBV27; J: TRBJ2-1; DNA: TGTGCCAGGCCGGGACTAGCGGGAGTTTGGGAGCAGTTCTTC; CDR3: CARPGLAGVWEQFF
D: NA; size: NA; V: TRBV19; J: TRBJ1-1; DNA: TGTGCCAGTAGTACAGACAGGTTTAACACTGAAGCTTTCTTT; CDR3: CASSTDRFNTEAFF
D: NA; size: NA; V: TRBV30; J: TRBJ1-5; DNA: TGTGCCTGGAGTGATAGGGGGGGACAGCCCCAGCATTTT; CDR3: CAWSDRGGQPQHF
D: NA; size: NA; V: TRBV7-2; J: TRBJ1-2; DNA: TGTGCCAGCAGCTTAGCGGCGGGGGATCATGGCTACACCTTC; CDR3: CASSLAAGDHGYTF
D: NA; size: NA; V: TRBV29-1; J: TRBJ2-7; DNA: TGCAGCGTTGAAGACAGAACCTACGAGCAGTACTTC; CDR3: CSVEDRTYEQYF
D: TRBD1; size: once; V: TRBV6-5; J: TRBJ1-2; DNA: TGTGCCAGCAGTTTAGTAGGGGGCGGTCGGGCTGGCTACACCTTC; CDR3: CASSLVGGGRAGYTF
D: TRBD1; size: NA; V: TRBV27; J: TRBJ2-7; DNA: TGTGCCAGCAGTTGGGACAGGGGGCGCGAGCAGTACTTC; CDR3: CASSWDRGREQYF
D: TRBD2; size: NA; V: TRBV4-1; J: TRBJ2-1; DNA: TGCGCCAGCAGCCAAGCTGTTCTAGGCGGGAGCTACAATGAGCAGTTCTTC; CDR3: CASSQAVLGGSYNEQFF
D: NA; size: NA; V: TRBV27; J: TRBJ2-1; DNA: TGTGCCAGCAGTTTCCGGGAGATAAACAATGAGCAGTTCTTC; CDR3: CASSFREINNEQFF
D: NA; size: NA; V: TRBV2; J: TRBJ2-5; DNA: TGTGCCAGCAGTCGGGAAGAGACCCAGTACTTC; CDR3: CASSREETQYF
D: NA; size: NA; V: TRBV19; J: TRBJ1-2; DNA: TGTGCCAGTAGTATAGAAAGAGCGGGAACATTCTTC; CDR3: CASSIERAGTFF
D: TRBD2; size: NA; V: TRBV10-1; J: TRBJ2-1; DNA: TGCGCCAGCAGTGCTGAGGGACTAGCGGGAGGCTTCTACAATGAGCAGTTCTTC; CDR3: CASSAEGLAGGFYNEQFF
D: TRBD2; size: once; V: TRBV10-1; J: TRBJ2-7; DNA: TGCGCCAGCACCGGGACTAGCGGGAGCGAGCAGTACTTC; CDR3: CASTGTSGSEQYF
D: NA; size: NA; V: TRBV7-9; J: TRBJ2-7; DNA: TGTGCCAGCAGCTTAGAGGAGCGGTGGGGCGAGCAGTACTTC; CDR3: CASSLEERWGEQYF
D: NA; size: NA; V: TRBV7-8; J: TRBJ1-5; DNA: TGTGCCAGCAGCTCCGACAGGCATGGTCAGCCCCAGCATTTT; CDR3: CASSSDRHGQPQHF
D: TRBD1; size: NA; V: TRBV27; J: TRBJ2-7; DNA: TGTGCCAGCAGTTCGGACAGGGAGTACTACGAGCAGTACTTC; CDR3: CASSSDREYYEQYF
D: NA; size: NA; V: TRBV25-1; J: TRBJ2-3; DNA: TGTGCCAGCAGTGATCTTCCAGATACGCAGTATTTT; CDR3: CASSDLPDTQYF
D: NA; size: NA; V: TRBV6-4; J: TRBJ2-2; DNA: TGTGCCAGCAGTGACACGGACAGAACCGGGGAGCTGTTTTTT; CDR3: CASSDTDRTGELFF
D: TRBD2; size: NA; V: TRBV7-8; J: TRBJ2-7; DNA: TGTGCCAGCAGCTTATCCGGACTAGTTTACGAGCAGTACTTC; CDR3: CASSLSGLVYEQYF
D: TRBD1; size: NA; V: TRBV28; J: TRBJ2-7; DNA: TGTGCCAGCAGTTTATCGGGACAGGGGAACCACGAGCAGTACTTC; CDR3: CASSLSGQGNHEQYF
D: NA; size: NA; V: TRBV19; J: TRBJ2-5; DNA: TGTGCCAGTAGTATCTCCGAGGGAGCTGGAGAGACCCAGTACTTC; CDR3: CASSISEGAGETQYF
D: TRBD2; size: NA; V: TRBV30; J: TRBJ2-7; DNA: TGTGCCTGGAGTGAACGGGAGGGCCGCGAGCAGTACTTC; CDR3: CAWSEREGREQYF
D: NA; size: NA; V: TRBV27; J: TRBJ1-4; DNA: TGTGCCAGCAGTTGGACAGCCTCTGAAAAACTGTTTTTT; CDR3: CASSWTASEKLFF
D: NA; size: NA; V: TRBV4-1; J: TRBJ1-1; DNA: TGCGCCAGCACCTTAAGCCGGGGTCCCACTGAAGCTTTCTTT; CDR3: CASTLSRGPTEAFF
D: NA; size: NA; V: TRBV6-1; J: TRBJ2-7; DNA: TGTGCCAGCAGTATATACGAGCAGTACTTC; CDR3: CASSIYEQYF
D: NA; size: NA; V: TRBV30; J: TRBJ1-2; DNA: TGTGCCTGGAGTGGGCAGGTCGCTAACTATGGCTACACCTTC; CDR3: CAWSGQVANYGYTF
D: TRBD1; size: NA; V: TRBV4-1; J: TRBJ1-3; DNA: TGCGCCAGCAGTTATGGACAGGACTACGGAAACACCATATATTTT; CDR3: CASSYGQDYGNTIYF
D: TRBD2; size: NA; V: TRBV6-4; J: TRBJ2-7; DNA: TGTGCCAGCAGTGACTCCAGCGGGAGTAACGAGCAGTACTTC; CDR3: CASSDSSGSNEQYF
D: NA; size: NA; V: TRBV5-1; J: TRBJ1-4; DNA: TGCGCCAGCAGCTGGTCCCAACACGATCCTAATGAAAAACTGTTTTTT; CDR3: CASSWSQHDPNEKLFF
D: TRBD2; size: NA; V: TRBV7-2; J: TRBJ2-2; DNA: TGTGCCAGCACCAGACTAGCGGGAGGATCCGGGGAGCTGTTTTTT; CDR3: CASTRLAGGSGELFF
D: NA; size: NA; V: TRBV6-6; J: TRBJ1-5; DNA: TGTGCCAGCAGTTACTCGAGCTGGCAGCCCCAGCATTTT; CDR3: CASSYSSWQPQHF
D: NA; size: once; V: TRBV5-5; J: TRBJ2-7; DNA: TGTGCCAGCAGCTTGGACGCGGGACCCTACGAGCAGTACTTC; CDR3: CASSLDAGPYEQYF
D: TRBD1; size: NA; V: TRBV9; J: TRBJ1-2; DNA: TGTGCCAGCAGTACCGGACAGGGAGAGGACTATGGCTACACCTTC; CDR3: CASSTGQGEDYGYTF
D: TRBD2; size: NA; V: TRBV28; J: TRBJ2-3; DNA: TGTGCCAGCAGCTCTTTGGCGGGGCTAGCGGGAGAAACAGATACGCAGTATTTT; CDR3: CASSSLAGLAGETDTQYF
D: NA; size: NA; V: TRBV18; J: TRBJ2-7; DNA: TGTGCCAGCTCAGAACAGTTAGACTACGAGCAGTACTTC; CDR3: CASSEQLDYEQYF
D: NA; size: once; V: TRBV5-6; J: TRBJ2-5; DNA: TGTGCCAGCAGCGCAGGGTTCCTGGAGGAGACCCAGTACTTC; CDR3: CASSAGFLEETQYF
D: TRBD1; size: NA; V: TRBV6-1; J: TRBJ2-6; DNA: TGTGCCAGCACTACAGGGGGCTCTGGGGCCAACGTCCTGACTTTC; CDR3: CASTTGGSGANVLTF
D: NA; size: few; V: TRBV19; J: TRBJ1-4; DNA: TGTGCCAGTACCCATGGCGGGGCGACTAATGAAAAACTGTTTTTT; CDR3: CASTHGGATNEKLFF
D: NA; size: NA; V: TRBV7-2; J: TRBJ2-7; DNA: TGTGCCAGCAGCTCGTCAGGGTACGAGCAGTACTTC; CDR3: CASSSSGYEQYF